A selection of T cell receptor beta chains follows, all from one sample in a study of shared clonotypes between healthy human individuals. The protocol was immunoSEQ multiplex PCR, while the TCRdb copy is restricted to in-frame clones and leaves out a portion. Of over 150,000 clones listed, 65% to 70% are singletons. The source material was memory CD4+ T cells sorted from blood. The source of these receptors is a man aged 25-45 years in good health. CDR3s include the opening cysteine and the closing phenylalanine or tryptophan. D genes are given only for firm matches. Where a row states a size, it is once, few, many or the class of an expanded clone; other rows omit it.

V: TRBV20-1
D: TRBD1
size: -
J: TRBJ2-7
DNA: TGCAGTGTGAACAGGGGTGGGGAGCAGTACTTC
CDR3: CSVNRGGEQYF

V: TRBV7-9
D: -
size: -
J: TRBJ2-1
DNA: TGTGCCAGCAGCTTAATCAATGAGCAGTTCTTC
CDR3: CASSLINEQFF

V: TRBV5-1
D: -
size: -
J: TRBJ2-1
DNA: TGCGCCAGCAGCCTGGGACCCGTGCCGGGCGATGAGCAGTTCTTC
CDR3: CASSLGPVPGDEQFF

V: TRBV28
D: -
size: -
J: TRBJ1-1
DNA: TGTGCCAGCAGCTCCGGGGTGAACACTGAAGCTTTCTTT
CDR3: CASSSGVNTEAFF

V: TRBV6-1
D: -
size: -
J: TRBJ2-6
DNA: TGTGCCAGCAGTGAAGACAGCTCTGGGGCCAACGTCCTGACTTTC
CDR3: CASSEDSSGANVLTF

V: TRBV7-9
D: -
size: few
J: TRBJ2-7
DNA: TGTGCCAGCAGCTTCCAGGGGCCCTCCGAGCAGTACTTC
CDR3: CASSFQGPSEQYF

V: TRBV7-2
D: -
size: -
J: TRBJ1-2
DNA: TGTGCCAGCAGCCCAATCGGAGATTTATATGGCTACACCTTC
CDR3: CASSPIGDLYGYTF

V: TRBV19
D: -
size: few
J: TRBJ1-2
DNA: TGTGCCAGTAGTATCGGGAATAACTATGGCTACACCTTC
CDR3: CASSIGNNYGYTF

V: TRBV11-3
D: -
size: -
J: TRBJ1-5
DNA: TGTGCCAGCAGCTTGGGCGCTGCCAGTCCCCAGCATTTT
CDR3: CASSLGAASPQHF

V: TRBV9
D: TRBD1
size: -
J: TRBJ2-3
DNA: TGTGCCAGCAGCGTAGGGGACAGGGCGGTAGGTCCAGATACGCAGTATTTT
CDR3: CASSVGDRAVGPDTQYF

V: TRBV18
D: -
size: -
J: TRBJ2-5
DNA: TGTGCCAGCTCACCCCGTAGAGACCAAGAGACCCAGTACTTC
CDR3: CASSPRRDQETQYF

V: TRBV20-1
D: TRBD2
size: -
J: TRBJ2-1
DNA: TGCAGTGCGGTAACTAGCGGGAGCACATTCTTC
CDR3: CSAVTSGSTFF

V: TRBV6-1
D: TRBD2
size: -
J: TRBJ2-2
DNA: TGTGCCAGCAGTGTTAGGCCTAGCGGAACCGCCGGGGAGCTGTTTTTT
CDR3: CASSVRPSGTAGELFF

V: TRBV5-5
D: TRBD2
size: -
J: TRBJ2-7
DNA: TGTGCCAGCAGCTTCCTAGCGGGAGAAGTCTACGAGCAGTACTTC
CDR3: CASSFLAGEVYEQYF

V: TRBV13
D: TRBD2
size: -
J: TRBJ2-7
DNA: TGTGCCAGCAGCTTAGGCCTTGCTAGCGGGAGGGCCAAGTCCTACGAGCAGTACTTC
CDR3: CASSLGLASGRAKSYEQYF

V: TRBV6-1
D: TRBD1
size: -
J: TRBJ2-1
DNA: TGTGCCAGCAGTGAATTAAACAGGGGCAATGAGCAGTTCTTC
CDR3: CASSELNRGNEQFF

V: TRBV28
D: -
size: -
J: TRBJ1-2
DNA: TGTGCCAGCAGTTTATTCCAGACCAAAGGCTACACCTTC
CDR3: CASSLFQTKGYTF

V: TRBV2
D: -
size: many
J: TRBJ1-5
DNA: TGTGCCACCAGGTCAGGTTTGAGCAATCAGCCCCAGCATTTT
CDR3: CATRSGLSNQPQHF

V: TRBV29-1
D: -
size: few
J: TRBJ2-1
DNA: TGCAGCGTTGGACCCGGGACATACAATGAGCAGTTCTTC
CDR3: CSVGPGTYNEQFF

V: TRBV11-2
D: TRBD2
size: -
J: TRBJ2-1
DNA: TGTGCCAGCAGCCCCTCCCCTAGCGGGTACAATGAGCAGTTCTTC
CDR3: CASSPSPSGYNEQFF

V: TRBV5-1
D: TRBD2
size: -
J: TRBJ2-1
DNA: TGCGCCAAAACCTCGCGCACACAGGGTTGGGTAGCGGGAGTAGGCAATGAGCAGTTCTTC
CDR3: CAKTSRTQGWVAGVGNEQFF

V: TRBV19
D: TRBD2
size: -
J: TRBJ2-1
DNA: TGTGCCAGTAGTATTAGCGGGAGGGCCGGGGATGAGCAGTTCTTC
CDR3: CASSISGRAGDEQFF

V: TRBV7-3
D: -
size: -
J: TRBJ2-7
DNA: TGTGCCAGCAGCGCCTACAGGGGAGTTCTAGCGGACACAACCTACGAGCAGTACTTC
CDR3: CASSAYRGVLADTTYEQYF

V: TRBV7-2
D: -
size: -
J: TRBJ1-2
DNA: TGTGCCAGCAGCTTGAAGGGGAACGGCAACTATGGCTACACCTTC
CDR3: CASSLKGNGNYGYTF

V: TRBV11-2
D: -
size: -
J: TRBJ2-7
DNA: TGTGCCAGCAGGGATTCTGGCTCTGGAGAGCAGTACTTC
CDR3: CASRDSGSGEQYF

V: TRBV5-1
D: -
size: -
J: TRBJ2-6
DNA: TGCGCCAGCAGTCCCGAAGTGGGGGCCAACGTCCTGACTTTC
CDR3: CASSPEVGANVLTF

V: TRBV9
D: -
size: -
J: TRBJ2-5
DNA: TGTGCCAGCAGCGTAGGCATCGGAGAGACCCAGTACTTC
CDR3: CASSVGIGETQYF

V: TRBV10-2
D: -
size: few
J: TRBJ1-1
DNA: TGCGCCAGCAGCCAGGGGAGCCCTGAAGCTTTCTTT
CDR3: CASSQGSPEAFF

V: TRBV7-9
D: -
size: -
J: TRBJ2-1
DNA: TGTGCCAGCAGCTTAGAATCGGCTAGCAGTGAGCAGTTCTTC
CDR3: CASSLESASSEQFF

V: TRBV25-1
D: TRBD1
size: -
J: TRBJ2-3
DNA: TGTGCCAGCAGTCTGCAAGGGACAGGGGACGCAGATACGCAGTATTTT
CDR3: CASSLQGTGDADTQYF

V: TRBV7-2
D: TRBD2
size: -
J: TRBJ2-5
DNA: TGTGCCAGCAGCGCCCTGATGTCTAGCGGGAGGCAGAAGACCCAGTACTTC
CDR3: CASSALMSSGRQKTQYF

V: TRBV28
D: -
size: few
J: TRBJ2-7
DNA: TGTGCCAGCAGTCGGAGCCACGAGCAGTACTTC
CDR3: CASSRSHEQYF

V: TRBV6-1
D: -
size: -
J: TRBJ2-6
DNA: TGTGCCAGCAAAGAAATCCTCTCTGGGGCCAACGTCCTGACTTTC
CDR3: CASKEILSGANVLTF

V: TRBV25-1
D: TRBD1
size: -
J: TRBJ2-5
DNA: TGTGCCACCTCGAATACAGGTTCACAGGGGGAGACCCAGTACTTC
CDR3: CATSNTGSQGETQYF

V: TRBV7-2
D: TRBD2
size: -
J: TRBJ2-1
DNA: TGTGCCAGCAGCTTAGCTAGCGGGAGGGCCGGCGAGCAGTTCTTC
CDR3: CASSLASGRAGEQFF

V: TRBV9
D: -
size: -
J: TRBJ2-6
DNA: TGTGCCAGCAGCGTAGACGGGGGAATCTCTGGGGCCAACGTCCTGACTTTC
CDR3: CASSVDGGISGANVLTF

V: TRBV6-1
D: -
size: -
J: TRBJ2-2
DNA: TGTGCCAGCAGAACTATGTACACCGGGGAGCTGTTTTTT
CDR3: CASRTMYTGELFF

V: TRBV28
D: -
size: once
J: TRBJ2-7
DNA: TGTGCCAGCAGTGGGGCGGCGTTGGCGGCGGCGGGCGAGCAGTACTTC
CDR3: CASSGAALAAAGEQYF

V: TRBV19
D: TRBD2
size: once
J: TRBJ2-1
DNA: TGTGCCAGTAGTATAGGCCCTAGCGGGAGGGCCACGGTTAATGAGCAGTTCTTC
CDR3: CASSIGPSGRATVNEQFF

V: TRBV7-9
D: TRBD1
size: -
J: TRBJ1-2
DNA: TGTGCCAGCAGCAACACGGACAGGGGCGGGGGCTACACCTTC
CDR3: CASSNTDRGGGYTF

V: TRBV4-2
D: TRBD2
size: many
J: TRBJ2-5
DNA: TGTGCCAGCAGCCGGGCCTTCGGGGGGATGGAAGAGACCCAGTACTTC
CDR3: CASSRAFGGMEETQYF

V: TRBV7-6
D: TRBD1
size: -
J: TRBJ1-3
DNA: TGTGCCAGCAGCCCCGGGACAGACTCTGGAAACACCATATATTTT
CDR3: CASSPGTDSGNTIYF

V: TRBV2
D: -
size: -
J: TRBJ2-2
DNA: TGTGCCAGCAGCGCCCGGACAGTGAACACCGGGGAGCTGTTTTTT
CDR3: CASSARTVNTGELFF

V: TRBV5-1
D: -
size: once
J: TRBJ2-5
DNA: TGCGCCAGCAGCGAAACCGTAACTAGCTCACAAGAGACCCAGTACTTC
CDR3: CASSETVTSSQETQYF

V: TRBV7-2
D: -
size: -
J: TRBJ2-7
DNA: TGTGCCAGCAGTCGGAATGGACAGCCGACCTACGAGCAGTACTTC
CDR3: CASSRNGQPTYEQYF

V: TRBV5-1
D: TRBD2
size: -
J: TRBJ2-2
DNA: TGCGCCAGCAGCTTAGCGGGAGGAGGAACCGGGGAGCTGTTTTTT
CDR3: CASSLAGGGTGELFF

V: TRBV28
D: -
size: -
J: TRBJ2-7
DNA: TGTGCCAGCAGTGTCGCGGGACCGGGGTTCTACGAGCAGTACTTC
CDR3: CASSVAGPGFYEQYF

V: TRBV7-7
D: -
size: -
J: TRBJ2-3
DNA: TGTGCTAGCAGCTTAGGGCCGGCAGATACGCAGTATTTT
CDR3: CASSLGPADTQYF

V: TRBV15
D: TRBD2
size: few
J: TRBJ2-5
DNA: TGTGCCACCAGCAGCCATTGGACATCGGGGGGAGAGACCCAGTACTTC
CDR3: CATSSHWTSGGETQYF

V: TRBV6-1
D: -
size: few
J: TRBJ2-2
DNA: TGTGCCAGCAGTGGGTTCAGGGTGAACACCGGGGAGCTGTTTTTT
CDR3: CASSGFRVNTGELFF

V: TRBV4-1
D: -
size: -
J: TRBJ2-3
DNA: TGCGCCAGCAGCCAAGATCCAACAGATACGCAGTATTTT
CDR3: CASSQDPTDTQYF

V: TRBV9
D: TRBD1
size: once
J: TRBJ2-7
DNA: TGTGCCAGCAGCGAAGGGACAGGGAGCGACGAGCAGTACTTC
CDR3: CASSEGTGSDEQYF

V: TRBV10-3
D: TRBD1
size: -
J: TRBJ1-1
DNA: TGTGCCATCAGTGAGTCGATATTTTCCTTGGAACAGGGGCCTTTGGCTTTCTTT
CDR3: CAISESIFSLEQGPLAFF

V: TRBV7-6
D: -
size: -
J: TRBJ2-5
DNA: TGTGCCAGCAGCTCCCAACAGGGTTTTGGAGAGACCCAGTACTTC
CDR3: CASSSQQGFGETQYF

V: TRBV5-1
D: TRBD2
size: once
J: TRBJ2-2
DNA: TGCGCCAGCAGCTTGGTGGGAGGGCCGAGCGGGGAGCTGTTTTTT
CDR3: CASSLVGGPSGELFF

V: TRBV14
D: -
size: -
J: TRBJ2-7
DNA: TGTGCCAGCAGCCAAGTGCTTGGTGAGACCGAGCAGTACTTC
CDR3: CASSQVLGETEQYF

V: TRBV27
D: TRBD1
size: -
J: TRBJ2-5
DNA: TGTGCCAGCAGTTTACTAGGGACAGAAGAGACCCAGTACTTC
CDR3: CASSLLGTEETQYF

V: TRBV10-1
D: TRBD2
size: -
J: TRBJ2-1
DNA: TGCGCCAGCCTACCGGGACTAGCGGACAATGAGCAGTTCTTC
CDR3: CASLPGLADNEQFF

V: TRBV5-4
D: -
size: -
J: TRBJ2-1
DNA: TGTGCCAGCAGCTTGGGGGGCGATTTAGGTTACAATGAGCAGTTCTTC
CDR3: CASSLGGDLGYNEQFF